Relative to its sample, the clone carrying this TCR beta chain is medium-sized. Its target is not known. The data belong to a study of breast tumors, draining lymph nodes, adjacent tissues. Whole-study results and caveats: Tumor T cell lymph node origin was a supported hypothesis, not proven. Tumor and nontumor repertoires were significantly more similar in luminal-like than in basal-like breast cancer. Tumors had less TCR diversity than lymph nodes, more than nontumor tissue. Data fit most tumor T cells coming from lymph node, expanding in tumor.

TCRdb itself ran the multiplex PCR reads through MiXCR, one entry per CDR3 protein. This table holds 20,000 to 25,000 distinct CDR3 sequences, around 33% found once. The sample consisted of breast tumor tissue. The sequence derives from a female donor with breast cancer. Some clones in this sample may be carry-over from other donors' samples.

DNA of the CDR3: TGTGCCAGCAGTTACTCTCAGGGGGATAGCTCCTACGAGCAGTACTTC. Translated, it gives CASSYSQGDSSYEQYF. This rearrangement joins TRBV6-5 to TRBJ2-7, with TRBD1 matching over 7 bases. The CDR3 runs to 16 residues. V lost 0 bases and J lost 0; bases outside the gene matches: 5. Germline CDR1 reads MNHEY; CDR2 reads SVGAGI.